The TCR beta chain under discussion was sequenced for a study of blood T cell repertoires in COVID-19. Background on the study: Donors in the United States, Italy and Spain gave samples during acute or convalescent COVID-19. Sources were T cells, B-cell-depleted T cells, or PBMCs; the material itself was cDNA or gDNA.

In the original processing: For nucleated cells, counts were estimated from reference gene primer amplification. Assay: immunoSEQ multiplex PCR; the TCRdb copy retains only in-frame clones and omits some. V and J calls and clone size are given by that table; D and trimming were obtained from the DNA. The data show approximately 70,000 clones, 80% to 85% seen once. Losses at the gene ends were 1 base for V and 2 bases for J; bases not matched to a gene: 0. Per germline, CDR1 LGHNA and CDR2 YNFKEQ. There are 15 residues in the CDR3. The sequenced sample consisted of peripheral blood. The chain carries TRBV4-2 and TRBJ2-1; 9 bases are a match to TRBD2. This TCR was recovered from a woman over 75 with acute or convalescent COVID-19. Here the CDR3 DNA reads TGTGCCAGCAGCCAAGTAGCGGGGGCCTACAATGAGCAGTTCTTC. Translation: CASSQVAGAYNEQFF.